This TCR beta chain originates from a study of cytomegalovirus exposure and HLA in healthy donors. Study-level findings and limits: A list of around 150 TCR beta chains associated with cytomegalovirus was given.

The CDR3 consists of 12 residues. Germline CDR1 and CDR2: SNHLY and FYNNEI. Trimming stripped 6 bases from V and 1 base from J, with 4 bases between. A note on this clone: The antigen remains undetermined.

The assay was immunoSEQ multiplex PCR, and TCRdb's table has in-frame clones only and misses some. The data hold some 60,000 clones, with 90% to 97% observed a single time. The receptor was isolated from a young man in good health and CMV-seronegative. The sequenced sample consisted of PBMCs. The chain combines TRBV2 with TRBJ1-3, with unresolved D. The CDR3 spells CASRTSGNTIYF. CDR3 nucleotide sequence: TGTGCCAGCAGGACTTCTGGAAACACCATATATTTT.